This T cell receptor beta chain was documented in a study of PD-1 blockade in classical Hodgkin lymphoma. With 8 bases removed from V and 10 bases from J, the gap between germline ends came to 12 bases. The CDR3 has 11 amino acids. Germline V CDR1 and CDR2: MNHNY, SVGAGI (reference sequence). Sequencing was performed with immunoSEQ multiplex PCR; in TCRdb, only in-frame clones are kept and a portion is missing. Of approximately 61,000 clones in the sample, 80% to 90% were seen once. Findings of the study overall: Only CD4+ TCR diversity, not CD8+, had risen significantly by C4D1.

Notes on this clone: Its target is unknown.

Relapse after autologous stem cell transplantation occurred in every patient, and brentuximab vedotin exposure varied. J is TRBJ2-1 and V is TRBV6-6, with D uncertain. The source material was peripheral blood mononuclear cells (PBMCs), sampled at baseline. This receptor was obtained from a human donor with classical Hodgkin lymphoma. CDR3 region: CASGSLNEQFF. The CDR3 DNA follows: TGTGCCAGCGGGTCTCTGAACGAGCAGTTCTTC.